The rows below give T cell receptor beta chains drawn from one sample of a study of molecular identifiers for immune sequencing clone quantification. TCRdb processed the PCR reads anew with MiXCR; each CDR3 protein has one entry. The sample holds around 460,000 distinct CDR3 sequences, roughly 23% seen once. The sample comprised naive CD8+ T cells from blood, with Jurkat cell RNA spiked in. Every receptor here comes from a human donor in good health. Some libraries in this study had Jurkat cell RNA spiked in. CDR3s include the opening cysteine and the closing phenylalanine or tryptophan. A D gene is named only where the DNA matches it firmly. Size is omitted from some rows. Given values are once, few, many or a class for expanded clones.

j_gene	d_gene	abundance	v_gene	CDR3nt	CDR3aa
TRBJ2-3	TRBD2	many	TRBV6-2/TRBV6-3	TGTGCCAGCAGTTGGACGGGACTAGCGGGGGGCCGGACAGATACGCAGTATTTT	CASSWTGLAGGRTDTQYF
TRBJ2-3	TRBD2	many	TRBV7-9	TGTGCCAGCAGCACCGGACTAGCGGGAGTCGCAGATACGCAGTATTTT	CASSTGLAGVADTQYF
TRBJ2-7	TRBD1	NA	TRBV7-6	TGTGCCAGCAGCTTAGAGACAGGGGGCTACACCTACGAGCAGTACTTC	CASSLETGGYTYEQYF
TRBJ1-5	NA	NA	TRBV15	TGTGCCACCAGCTTCCCAATCGGCAATCAGCCCCAGCATTTT	CATSFPIGNQPQHF
TRBJ2-3	TRBD2	NA	TRBV3-1	TGTGCCAGCAGCCAGCCGGGGGGGCCCTTCACAGATACGCAGTATTTT	CASSQPGGPFTDTQYF
TRBJ2-1	NA	few	TRBV6-5	TGTGCCAGCAGTTACTCAATGGCCTCGGCCTCGACCTTCAATGAGCAGTTCTTC	CASSYSMASASTFNEQFF
TRBJ2-2	NA	many	TRBV29-1	TGCAGCGTTCCGATCAGGGGAGGCGGGGAGCTGTTTTTT	CSVPIRGGGELFF
TRBJ2-7	TRBD1	many	TRBV7-9	TGTGCCAGCAGCCACAGGGGATACGAGCAGTACTTC	CASSHRGYEQYF
TRBJ2-7	TRBD1	many	TRBV20-1	TGCAGTGCTAGTGCAGGGGGCTCCTACGAGCAGTACTTC	CSASAGGSYEQYF
TRBJ2-3	NA	few	TRBV12-3/TRBV12-4	TGTGCCAGCAGTACACCTGCCTTTACAGATACGCAGTATTTT	CASSTPAFTDTQYF
TRBJ2-2	NA	NA	TRBV2	TGTGCCAGCAGGACGGGACCTCCGAACACCGGGGAGCTGTTTTTT	CASRTGPPNTGELFF
TRBJ1-1	TRBD1	few	TRBV6-5	TGTGCCAGCAGTTCTACAGGGGAGACTGAAGCTTTCTTT	CASSSTGETEAFF
TRBJ1-1	TRBD1	NA	TRBV12-5	TGTGCTAGTGGTTTAGCCGGACAGGGGAATGAAGCTTTCTTT	CASGLAGQGNEAFF
TRBJ2-5	NA	many	TRBV29-1	TGCAGCGTGGCTTCACCGTACCAAGAGACCCAGTACTTC	CSVASPYQETQYF
TRBJ1-2	NA	NA	TRBV13	TGTGCCAGCAGCTTAGAAGAAAACTATGGCTACACCTTC	CASSLEENYGYTF
TRBJ1-4	NA	few	TRBV30	TGTGCCTGGAGTGAGCTGACAGATGAAAAACTGTTTTTT	CAWSELTDEKLFF
TRBJ2-2	NA	many	TRBV13	TGTGCCAGCAGCCTAACGCCCGGGGAGCTGTTTTTT	CASSLTPGELFF
TRBJ2-1	NA	NA	TRBV7-9	TGTGCCAGCAGCTACCGGGACCTGAATGAGCAGTTCTTC	CASSYRDLNEQFF
TRBJ2-1	NA	NA	TRBV4-2	TGTGCCAGCAGCCCCTTTGCCCCAGATTACAATGGGCAGTTCTTC	CASSPFAPDYNGQFF
TRBJ2-7	NA	NA	TRBV19	TGTGCCTGTACCCAAGGGCCGGGACAAAGTTACGAGCAGTACTTC	CACTQGPGQSYEQYF
TRBJ2-5	NA	many	TRBV14	TGTGCCAGCAGCCAAGATGCGGATCTACTGCAAGAGACCCAGTACTTC	CASSQDADLLQETQYF
TRBJ2-1	NA	few	TRBV25-1	TGTGCCAGCTCCTCAGGGGTTAGTGGTGACAATGAGCAGTTCTTC	CASSSGVSGDNEQFF
TRBJ2-2	NA	NA	TRBV2	TGTGCCAGTTGGACAAGGTCAAACACCGGGGAGCTGTTTTTT	CASWTRSNTGELFF
TRBJ2-4	NA	few	TRBV7-8	TGTGCCAGCAGCTTAATTGGGGGTCGGGTAGAGGACATTCAGTACTTC	CASSLIGGRVEDIQYF
TRBJ2-7	NA	many	TRBV27	TGTGCCAGCAGTTTATCCGCAGCCTCCTACGAGCAGTACTTC	CASSLSAASYEQYF
TRBJ1-5	NA	once	TRBV18	TGTGCCAGCAGGCTGGACTCTGATAGCAATCAGCCCCAGCATTTT	CASRLDSDSNQPQHF
TRBJ2-7	TRBD1	many	TRBV30	TGTGCCTGGAATCCGGGACAGCTCTACGAGCAGTACTTC	CAWNPGQLYEQYF
TRBJ1-1	TRBD1	many	TRBV2	TGTGCCAGCACTACACTGGACAGGCTGGACACTGAAGCTTTCTTT	CASTTLDRLDTEAFF
TRBJ2-7	TRBD2	few	TRBV3-1	TGTGCCAGCAGCCAAGCCGAGCGGGGGGGCCCGTACGAGCAGTACTTC	CASSQAERGGPYEQYF
TRBJ2-2	NA	NA	TRBV5-1	TGCGCCAGCAGCTTGGCTAGTAGTGTCGGGGAGCTGTTTTTT	CASSLASSVGELFF
TRBJ1-1	NA	many	TRBV13	TGTGCCAGCAGCTTAGGCCTCCACGGGGTGGCTGAAGCTTTCTTT	CASSLGLHGVAEAFF
TRBJ2-2	NA	many	TRBV20-1	TGCAGTGCTAGAGTCAGCCAGTACACCGGGGAGCTGTTTTTT	CSARVSQYTGELFF
TRBJ2-1	TRBD2	few	TRBV27	TGTGCCAGCAGTTTCGGACTAGCGGGCCTGAATGAGCAGTTCTTC	CASSFGLAGLNEQFF
TRBJ1-5	TRBD1	NA	TRBV15	TGTGCCACCAGCTCAACTGAGGGGGCCACCCAGCCCCAGCATTTT	CATSSTEGATQPQHF
TRBJ1-1	NA	many	TRBV4-1	TGCGCCAGCAGCCAGGCGGGACAAGTCCCTTTCTTT	CASSQAGQVPFF
TRBJ2-1	TRBD2	few	TRBV11-2	TGTGCCAGCAGCGTCCCGGGGCTAGCGGGAGGTTTTAATGAGCAGTTCTTC	CASSVPGLAGGFNEQFF
TRBJ1-5	TRBD1	many	TRBV5-4	TGTGCCAGCAGCAACGGACAGGGGTCGGATCAGCCCCAGCATTTT	CASSNGQGSDQPQHF
TRBJ2-5	NA	few	TRBV14	TGTGCCAGCAGCCCTACCTACGACAGGAGACAAGAGACCCAGTACTTC	CASSPTYDRRQETQYF
TRBJ2-3	TRBD2	few	TRBV9	TGTGCCAGCAGCTCACTGAGCGGGGGGTACACAGATACGCAGTATTTT	CASSSLSGGYTDTQYF
TRBJ2-7	NA	many	TRBV10-3	TGTGCCATCAGTGAGTCCCTCTACGAGCAGTACTTC	CAISESLYEQYF
TRBJ2-5	TRBD2	few	TRBV2	TGTGCCAGCAGTGAGGGGACTAGTAGGGAGACCCAGTACTTC	CASSEGTSRETQYF
TRBJ2-1	NA	NA	TRBV5-5	TGTGCCAGCAGCTTGGTCCCCAGTGGAGGCAGCCCGGACAATGAGCAGTTCTTC	CASSLVPSGGSPDNEQFF
TRBJ2-7	TRBD2	NA	TRBV11-2	TGTGCCAGCAGCTTAGCGGGGAGGGCCAACGACGAGCAGTACTTC	CASSLAGRANDEQYF
TRBJ2-5	TRBD2	many	TRBV12-3/TRBV12-4	TGTGCCACCACCAGCTTGGCGGGGGGGGGAGAGACCCAGTACTTC	CATTSLAGGGETQYF